This entry lists 4 T cell receptor beta chains sequenced from one sample in a study of CD8 T cells in cerebrospinal fluid in Alzheimer's disease. From its re-call of the 10x single-cell sequencing reads, TCRdb lists each CDR3 protein once, without DNA. This table lists 1,500 to 2,000 distinct CDR3 sequences. Sequencing was carried out using cerebrospinal fluid. The receptors originated from a human donor in good health.

The V call is TRBV6-1, the J call TRBJ2-5; TCRdb gives TRBD1 as the D gene, but with no DNA this cannot be confirmed. Germline V gene lookup returns CDR1 MNHNS and CDR2 SASEGT. The CDR3 is made up of 16 amino acids. The CDR3 is CASNPQPRGGQETQYF.

Considering frequency, this clonotype is medium-sized (0.01 to 0.1%). The chain uses TRBV6-5 and TRBJ2-5; there is no DNA to check the TCRdb D call of TRBD2. The CDR3 sequence is 15 residues long. CDR1 is MNHEY, CDR2 SVGAGI, per germline. CDR3 sequence: CASSRNSGGPETQYF.

In terms of frequency, this clonotype is medium-sized (0.01 to 0.1%). The CDR3: CASSIARTDASPRRRNQPQHF. This chain connects TRBV19 to TRBJ1-5. The CDR3 sequence is 21 residues long. CDR1 and CDR2 from the germline V gene are LNHDA and SQIVND (reference sequence).

This clonotype is identified as medium-sized from frequency. The CDR3 loop reads CASSHTMGGGGTEAFF. The chain is built from TRBV7-9 and TRBJ1-1. Germline V lookup: CDR1 SEHNR, CDR2 FQNEAQ (reference sequence). This CDR3 is 16 amino acids long.